This TCR beta chain was recovered during a study of T cells after yellow fever vaccination. Study in general: Libraries from low-cell-number fractions were prepared with the SMART-Seq v4 Ultra Low Input RNA kit. Study-level points and caveats: High-abundance clonotypes from the bulk population could contaminate FACS-sorted repertoires.

CDR1 SGDLS and CDR2 YYNGEE come from the germline V gene. The germline V and J ends were trimmed by 1 base and 2 bases, with 17 bases remaining between them. CDR3 length: 17 residues. The table lists this clonotype with a few counts. Its antigen is undetermined. TCRdb itself ran the 5' RACE reads through MiXCR, one entry per CDR3 protein. The data show 60,000 to 85,000 distinct CDR3 sequences, approximately 7% seen once. The input for sequencing was CD8+ T cells sorted from PBMCs, taken approximately 47 days after the first yellow fever vaccination. This TCR derives from a man younger than 35 who received the YFV17D yellow fever vaccine. V gene TRBV9 combines with J gene TRBJ2-3, with a possible D match to TRBD2 (6 bases). The CDR3 reads CASSVWSSGPATDTQYF. CDR3 sequence (DNA): TGTGCCAGCAGCGTATGGTCCAGCGGGCCCGCCACAGATACGCAGTATTTT.